This TCR beta chain emerged from a study of glioma-infiltrating T cells after dendritic cell vaccination. Sequencing was performed with immunoSEQ multiplex PCR; in TCRdb, only in-frame clones are kept and a portion is missing. The sample has about 90,000 clones, around 85% seen once. V lost 7 bases to trimming and J lost 3 bases, with 15 bases between them. The CDR3 is made up of 14 amino acids. Germline values: CDR1 MNHNS, CDR2 SASEGT. This receptor was taken from a human donor with glioblastoma. V and J are TRBV6-1 and TRBJ1-2; no definite D call. The sample consisted of blood, taken before dendritic cell vaccination. The CDR3 loop reads CASTTEPRDYGYTF. Here the CDR3 DNA reads TGTGCCAGCACCACTGAACCTCGAGACTATGGCTACACCTTC.